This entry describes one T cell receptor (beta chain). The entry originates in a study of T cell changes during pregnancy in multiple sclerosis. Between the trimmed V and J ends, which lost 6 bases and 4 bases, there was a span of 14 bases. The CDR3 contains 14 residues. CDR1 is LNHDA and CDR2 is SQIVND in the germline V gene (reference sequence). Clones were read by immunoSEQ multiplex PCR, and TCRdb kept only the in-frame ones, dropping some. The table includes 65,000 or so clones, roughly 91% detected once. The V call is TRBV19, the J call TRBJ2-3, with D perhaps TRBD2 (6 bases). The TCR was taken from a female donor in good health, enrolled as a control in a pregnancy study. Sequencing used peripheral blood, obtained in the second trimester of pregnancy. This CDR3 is CASSPRLASDTQYF. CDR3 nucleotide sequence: TGTGCCAGTAGCCCTCGGCTAGCGTCAGATACGCAGTATTTT.